The TCR beta chain under discussion was sequenced for a study of shared clonotypes between healthy human individuals. The assay was immunoSEQ multiplex PCR, and TCRdb's table has in-frame clones only and misses some. The data contain roughly 2.1 million clones, around 93% of them singletons. General study results and limits: In this cohort, only blood was sampled, and tissue repertoires likely differ.

The V end lost 5 bases, the J end lost 2 bases, and 16 bases lay between the germline ends. The CDR3 is 16 residues long. Germline V gives CDR1 MNHEY, CDR2 SMNVEV (reference sequence). As defined, naive CD8 cells were CD45RO-negative and positively selected for CCR7, with terminally differentiated effector memory CD45RA+ cells excluded. On this clone: Its antigen remains unknown.

This clonotype was obtained from a man aged 18 to 30 in good health. Some clones in this sample may be carry-over from other donors' samples. Source material: naive CD8+ T cells from PBMCs. The chain employs TRBV27 and TRBJ2-1; D is unclear. Here the CDR3 reads CASSHQDERPYNEQFF. For the CDR3, the DNA is TGTGCCAGCAGTCACCAGGACGAGAGGCCCTACAATGAGCAGTTCTTC.